This T cell receptor (beta chain) came from a study of cytomegalovirus exposure and HLA in healthy donors. Study outcomes and limitations: Researchers counted 180 or so TCR beta chains as cytomegalovirus-associated.

Comments on this clone: Its antigen remains unknown. Other nucleotide sequences from this sample produce the same CDR3.

The PCR made use of 60 Vbeta and 13 Jbeta primers. The assay was immunoSEQ multiplex PCR, and TCRdb's table has in-frame clones only and misses some. The repertoire table contains 65,000 to 90,000 clones. Healthy bone marrow donors made up the donor group. Deletions cut 8 bases from V and 7 bases from J, with 24 bases between. This CDR3 has 14 amino acids. Per germline, CDR1 GTSNPN and CDR2 SVGIG (reference sequence). The genes are TRBV30 and TRBJ2-7; possible D gene TRBD2, 5 bases. The sequence came from a man between 40 and 49 years old in good health and CMV-seronegative. The sample consisted of PBMCs. Here the CDR3 reads CAPPHLARLREQYF. The CDR3 DNA is TGTGCCCCACCCCATCTAGCCCGGCTGAGGGAGCAGTACTTC.